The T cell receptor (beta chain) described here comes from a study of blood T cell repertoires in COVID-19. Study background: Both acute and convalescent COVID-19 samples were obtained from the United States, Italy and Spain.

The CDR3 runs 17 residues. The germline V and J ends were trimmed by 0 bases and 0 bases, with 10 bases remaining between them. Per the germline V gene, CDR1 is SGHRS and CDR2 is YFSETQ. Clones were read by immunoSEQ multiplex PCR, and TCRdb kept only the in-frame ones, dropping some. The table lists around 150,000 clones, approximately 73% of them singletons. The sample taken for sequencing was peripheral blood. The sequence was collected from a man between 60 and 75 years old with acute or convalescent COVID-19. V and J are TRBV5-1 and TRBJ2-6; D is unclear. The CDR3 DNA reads TGCGCCAGCAGCTTGGCTCGTGGAGCCTCTGGGGCCAACGTCCTGACTTTC. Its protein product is CASSLARGASGANVLTF.